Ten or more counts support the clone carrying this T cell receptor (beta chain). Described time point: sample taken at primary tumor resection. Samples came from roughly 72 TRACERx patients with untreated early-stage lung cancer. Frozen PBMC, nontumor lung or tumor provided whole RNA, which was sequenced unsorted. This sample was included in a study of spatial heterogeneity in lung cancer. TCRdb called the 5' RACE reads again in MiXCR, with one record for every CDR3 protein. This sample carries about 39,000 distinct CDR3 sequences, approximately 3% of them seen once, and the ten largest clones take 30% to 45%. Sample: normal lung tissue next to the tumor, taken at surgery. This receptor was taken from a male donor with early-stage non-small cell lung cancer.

In DNA form, the CDR3 reads TGTGCCAGCAGCATAGGGACAGGGGGTGAAGCTTTCTTT. Translation: CASSIGTGGEAFF. The V call is TRBV11-2, the J call TRBJ1-1; 11 positions match TRBD1. The germline CDR1 and CDR2 sequences are SGHAT and FQNNGV. This CDR3 has 13 residues. Germline trimming cut 5 bases from V and 7 bases from J; bases unmatched to any gene: 3. The full variable domain, completed using reference TRBV11-2 and TRBJ1-1, is EAGVAQSPRYKIIEKRQSVAFWCNPISGHATLYWYQQILGQGPKLLIQFQNNGVVDDSQLPKDRFSAERLKGVDSTLKIQPAKLEDSAVYLCASSIGTGGEAFFGQGTRLTVV.